This T cell receptor beta chain came from a study of regulatory T cells in long-lasting Graves disease. Study information: Those with persistent Graves' disease had received antithyroid drugs for over 5 years with positive TSH receptor antibodies. Study-wide results and caveats: Relative to new patients (around 1,000), persistent patients exhibited greater sharing of public clonotypes (over 2,500). Persistent disease showed a preference for TRBV28, TRBJ1-2 and TRBJ2-5.

Specified time point: persistent/refractory GD, antithyroid drugs over 5 years with positive TRAb. Making the TCR library involved RNA that had been extracted from PBMCs. The source of the patients was an endocrinology department in Xi'an, China. In building TCR beta libraries, iRepertoire HTBI primers were used together with Arm-PCR of CDR3 regions. TCRdb fed the multiplex PCR reads into MiXCR, producing one record per CDR3 protein. The repertoire has 400,000 or so distinct CDR3 sequences, around 21% of them found once; the top ten carry less than 25%. CDR3 length: 16 amino acids. The germline V and J ends were trimmed by 5 bases and 3 bases, with 16 bases remaining between them. From germline, CDR1 is WSHSY and CDR2 SAAADI. This clonotype appeared a few times. Its antigen is not known.

The rearrangement links TRBV10-2 to TRBJ2-2, with D maybe TRBD1 (6 bases). This TCR came from a female donor with Graves disease. The source material was peripheral blood mononuclear cells (PBMCs), sampled when the disease was refractory, from a patient treated with antithyroid drugs. CDR3 residues: CASSWGQGGHTGELFF. CDR3 bases: TGCGCCAGCAGTTGGGGGCAGGGCGGCCACACCGGGGAGCTGTTTTTT.